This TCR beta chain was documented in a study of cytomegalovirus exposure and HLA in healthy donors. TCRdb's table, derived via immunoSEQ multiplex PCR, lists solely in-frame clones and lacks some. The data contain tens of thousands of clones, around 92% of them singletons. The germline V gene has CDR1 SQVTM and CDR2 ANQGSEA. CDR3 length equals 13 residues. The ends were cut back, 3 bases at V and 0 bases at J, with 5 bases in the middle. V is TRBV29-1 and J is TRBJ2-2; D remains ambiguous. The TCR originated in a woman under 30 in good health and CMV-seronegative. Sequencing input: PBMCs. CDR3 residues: CSVDSTNTGELFF. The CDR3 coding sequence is TGCAGCGTTGATAGTACGAACACCGGGGAGCTGTTTTTT.